This T cell receptor beta chain was found in a study of blood T cell repertoires in COVID-19 (dated by TCRdb to the early 2020s). Background for the entire study: Collaborator samples came from the United States, Italy and Spain and covered acute and convalescent phases of COVID-19. The repertoires were released in a freely available public database intended as a resource for research on the immune response to SARS-CoV-2. Where HLA class I and class II types were available, the types were taken from metadata supplied by the sample provider, not from assay-based typing. The prospective study material was composed of cDNA or gDNA derived from T cells, B-cell-depleted T cells, or PBMCs. The dataset comprised deeply sampled blood TCRbeta repertoires from subjects exposed to, actively infected with, or recovered from COVID-19. Nearly every sample came with metadata listing a de-identified subject ID, COVID-19 status, age in years and sex. Samples were obtained from the ongoing ImmuneRACE study (first 160 participants) and from approximately 1,200 subjects provided by 6 global collaborators.

The CDR3 measures 13 amino acids from cysteine to phenylalanine. Only the CDR3 DNA is retained, 39 bases long and in frame from the first base. At the junction V is shortened by 5 bases and J by 4 bases, with 9 bases in between. The germline V gene yields MNHEY for CDR1 and SVGAGI for CDR2. Concerning this clone: Its antigen specificity is not known. No base quality information exists; no much larger clone differs at one position.

The immunoSEQ Assay, a bias-controlled multiplex PCR, was used to amplify TCRbeta CDR3 regions from genomic DNA. From the authors' description of their analysis: Nucleated cell counts per sample were estimated from amplification of reference gene primers within the assay. To quantify the absolute abundance of each unique TCRbeta CDR3 rearrangement, sequence reads were collapsed and filtered. For each sample, productive Simpson clonality was calculated by taking the square root of Simpson's diversity index across productive rearrangements. TCRdb took this table from immuneACCESS and kept in-frame rearrangements with V and J called. Such tables lack part of the clones; where checked against another copy, unresolved V genes explain under half of the gap, and the rest is unexplained. That table supplies the V and J calls and clone size; D and trimming were determined from the DNA. Here the sample has about 140,000 clones; 65% to 85% occur a single time. Roughly 8.7% of the sample is held by the ten biggest clonotypes.

Broader findings and caveats from the paper: The amount of clinical and demographic metadata varied by source and participant and was provided uncurated.

One collaborating source in Seattle enrolled patients during active infection and followed them longitudinally through the course of disease. The collaborating institutions used their own protocols to collect whole blood in K2EDTA tubes. For TCRbeta analysis, collaborators shipped samples in one of three forms: frozen whole blood, isolated PBMCs, or DNA extracted from either of those sample types. The chain uses TRBV6-5 and TRBJ2-1; TRBD2 is a weak D gene call, 5 bases matching. Specimen: peripheral blood. This receptor was obtained from a man aged 25-45 years with COVID-19, enrolled during active disease. The DNA reads TGTGCCAGCAGTAGACTACAATACAATGAGCAGTTCTTC. Its coded protein is CASSRLQYNEQFF.